Sequencing of this T cell receptor beta chain was carried out in a study of CD8+ T cells in alopecia areata. Overall study: Recipient mice, approximately 7-11-week-old female C3H/HeJ animals, received skin from roughly 6-12-month-old C3H/HeJ graft donors with spontaneous alopecia.

This clone has a handful of counts. Its specificity is unknown. Gene names and germline match the mouse. With the read ending 4 residues before the CDR3 end, the germline J gene is used to fill in that end. Findings and limits, study-wide: Clarity of TCR sharing across patients fell short of that in mice, possibly HLA-related. Higher clonality than in normal scalp was seen in lesional scalp, especially alopecia totalis/universalis.

Germline lookup yields CDR1 NSHNY and CDR2 SYGAGN. The CDR3 extends over 14 amino acids. J was trimmed by 2 bases and V by 4 bases; bases with no gene match: 4. Sequencing relied on a cDNA template that was reverse transcribed from extracted RNA. Sequenced by immunoSEQ multiplex PCR; TCRdb stores in-frame clones only, minus some. The repertoire has 200,000 to 300,000 clones, none seen only once; the ten largest take more than 1%. It was with CD4, CD8alpha, NKG2D, NKG2ACE and other markers that pooled cutaneous lymph node cells were sorted. The sequencing input was CD4+ T cells sorted from a lymph node. The V call is TRBV13-1, the J call TRBJ2-5; 7 bases match TRBD2. This sequence originates from a C3H/HeJ mouse with alopecia areata. This strain's MHC haplotype is H2-k. The CDR3 loop is CASSKAGGQDTQYF. CDR3 DNA, as far as it was read: TGTGCCAGCAGTAAGGCTGGGGGCCAAGAC.